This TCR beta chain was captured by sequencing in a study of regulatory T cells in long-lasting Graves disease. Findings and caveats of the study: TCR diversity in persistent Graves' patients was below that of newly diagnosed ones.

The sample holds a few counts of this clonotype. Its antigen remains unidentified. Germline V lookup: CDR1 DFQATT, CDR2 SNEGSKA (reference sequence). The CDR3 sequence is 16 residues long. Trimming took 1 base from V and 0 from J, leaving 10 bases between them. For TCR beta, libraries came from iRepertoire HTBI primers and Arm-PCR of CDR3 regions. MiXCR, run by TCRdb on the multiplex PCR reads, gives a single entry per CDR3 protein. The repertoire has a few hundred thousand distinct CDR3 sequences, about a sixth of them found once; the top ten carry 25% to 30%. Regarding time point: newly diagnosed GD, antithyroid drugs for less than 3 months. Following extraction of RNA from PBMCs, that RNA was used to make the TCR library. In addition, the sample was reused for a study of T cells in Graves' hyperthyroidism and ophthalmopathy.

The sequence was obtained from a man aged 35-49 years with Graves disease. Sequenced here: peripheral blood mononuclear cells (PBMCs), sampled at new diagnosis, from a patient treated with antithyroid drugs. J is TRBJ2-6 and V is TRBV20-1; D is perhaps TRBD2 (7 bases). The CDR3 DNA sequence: TGCAGTGCTAGAGTGGGGGGGCACTCTGGGGCCAACGTCCTGACTTTC. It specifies CSARVGGHSGANVLTF.